The rows below give T cell receptor beta chains drawn from one sample of a study of blood T cell repertoires in COVID-19. Only in-frame clones appear in the TCRdb table, and some are missing; sequencing was by immunoSEQ multiplex PCR. The sample gives 140,000 or so clones, approximately 92% of which show up once; approximately 3% is in the top ten. Sequencing was done on a sample of peripheral blood. These receptors were collected from a woman aged 60-75 years with active COVID-19. CDR3s include the opening cysteine and the closing phenylalanine or tryptophan. The order of the fields is J gene, D gene, V gene, CDR3 DNA, CDR3 protein. D genes are given only for firm matches.

>TRBJ1-1|NA|TRBV25-1
TGTGCCAGCAGTGAATTTGACGGGGGGAACACTGAAGCTTTCTTT
CASSEFDGGNTEAFF
>TRBJ1-2|NA|TRBV7-9
TGTGCCAGCAGCCTCCTTAACTATGGCTACACCTTC
CASSLLNYGYTF
>TRBJ2-5|TRBD2|TRBV5-1
TGCGCCAGCAGCTACTCCACGGGACTAGCTCAAGAGACCCAGTACTTC
CASSYSTGLAQETQYF
>TRBJ2-2|TRBD2|TRBV7-3
TGTGCCAGCAGCCCCTGGGGGGGAACGAACACCGGGGAGCTGTTTTTT
CASSPWGGTNTGELFF
>TRBJ2-3|TRBD1|TRBV29-1
TGCAGCGTTTCACAGGGGACAGATACGCAGTATTTT
CSVSQGTDTQYF
>TRBJ2-3|TRBD2|TRBV5-5
TGTGCCAGCAGCTTGGGGGCGGGAGGAGGCACAGATACGCAGTATTTT
CASSLGAGGGTDTQYF
>TRBJ1-6|NA|TRBV6-1
TGTGCCAGCAGAGAAAGGACAGTCGGAATTGATAATTCACCCCTCCACTTT
CASRERTVGIDNSPLHF
>TRBJ1-6|NA|TRBV9
TGTGCCAGCAGCGCGACAAGACAGCCTTCGAATAATTCACCCCTCCACTTT
CASSATRQPSNNSPLHF
>TRBJ1-2|TRBD1|TRBV3-1/TRBV3-2
TGTGCCAGCAGCCAAGATAGGGGGCTGAACTATGGCTACACCTTC
CASSQDRGLNYGYTF
>TRBJ1-2|NA|TRBV6-2/TRBV6-3
TGTGCCAGCGGTTCGTTGAGCTATGGCTACACCTTC
CASGSLSYGYTF
>TRBJ2-7|TRBD1|TRBV2
TGTGCCAGCTCGTCGGACAGGGGCGAAACTTACGAGCAGTACTTC
CASSSDRGETYEQYF
>TRBJ2-3|NA|TRBV6-2/TRBV6-3
TGTGCCAGCAGTTACTCGTCTCTAGATACGCAGTATTTT
CASSYSSLDTQYF
>TRBJ2-3|TRBD2|TRBV6-6
TGTGCCAGCAGCCGGACTAGCGGACGGGCAGATACGCAGTATTTT
CASSRTSGRADTQYF
>TRBJ2-3|NA|TRBV5-4
TGTGCCAGCAGCGACCCCCCGGGGGATACGCAGTATTTT
CASSDPPGDTQYF
>TRBJ2-1|NA|TRBV7-2
TGTGCCAGCAGCTTCCCGATTGGGGGGAGCGATGAGCAGTTCTTC
CASSFPIGGSDEQFF
>TRBJ2-1|TRBD2|TRBV3-1/TRBV3-2
TGTGCCAGCAGCCATTGGACTAGTTTGTACCATGAGCAGTTCTTC
CASSHWTSLYHEQFF
>TRBJ1-2|NA|TRBV30
TGTGCCTGGAGTGGACCTTTCGTGGAGGCTAACTATGGCTACACCTTC
CAWSGPFVEANYGYTF